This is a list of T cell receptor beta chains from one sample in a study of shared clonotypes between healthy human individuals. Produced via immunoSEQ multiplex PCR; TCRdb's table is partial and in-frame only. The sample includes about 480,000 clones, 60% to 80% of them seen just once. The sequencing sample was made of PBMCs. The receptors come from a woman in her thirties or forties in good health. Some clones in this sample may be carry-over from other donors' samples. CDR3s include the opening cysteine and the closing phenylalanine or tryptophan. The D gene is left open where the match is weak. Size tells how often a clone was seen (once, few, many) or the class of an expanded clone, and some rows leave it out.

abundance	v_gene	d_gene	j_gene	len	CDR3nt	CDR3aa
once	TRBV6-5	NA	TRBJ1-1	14	TGTGCCAGCAGCCTCCGGGGGGGGCACACTGAAGCTTTCTTT	CASSLRGGHTEAFF
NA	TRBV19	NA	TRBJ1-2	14	TGTGCCAGTAGTATTGCCTCGGACAGTTCCGGCTACACCTTC	CASSIASDSSGYTF
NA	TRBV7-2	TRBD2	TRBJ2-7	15	TGTGCCAGCAGCTTAGTGGGAGGGTCCGCCTACGAGCAGTACTTC	CASSLVGGSAYEQYF
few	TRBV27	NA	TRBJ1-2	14	TGTGCCAGCAGTCGGACAGCCGGAAACTATGGCTACACCTTC	CASSRTAGNYGYTF
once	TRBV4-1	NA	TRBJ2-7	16	TGCGCCAGCAGCCAAAGCGGTATTAAGAACACACACGAGCAGTACTTC	CASSQSGIKNTHEQYF
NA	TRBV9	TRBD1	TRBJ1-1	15	TGTGCCAGCAGCACACGTGGGACAGGGTGGACTGAAGCTTTCTTT	CASSTRGTGWTEAFF
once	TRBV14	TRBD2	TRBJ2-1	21	TGTGCCAGCAGCCTCGCAGCTTGGTGGCTAGCGGGAGGGCCGGGCGACAATGAGCAGTTCTTC	CASSLAAWWLAGGPGDNEQFF
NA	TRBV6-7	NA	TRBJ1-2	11	TGTGCCAGCCCTGGGAAGGATGGCTACACCTTC	CASPGKDGYTF
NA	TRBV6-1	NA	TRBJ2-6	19	TGTGCCAGCAGTGAAGCCCCGGGCAGGGCTAGCTCTGGGGCCAACGTCCTGACTTTC	CASSEAPGRASSGANVLTF
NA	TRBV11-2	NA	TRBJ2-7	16	TGTGCCAGCAGCTCTACCGTGGGAGTTGGGTCCTACGAGCAGTACTTC	CASSSTVGVGSYEQYF
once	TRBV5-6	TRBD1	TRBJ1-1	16	TGTGCCAGCAGCGTAGGGCGGGACAGGGTTCCCACTGAAGCTTTCTTT	CASSVGRDRVPTEAFF
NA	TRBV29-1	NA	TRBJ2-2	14	TGCAGCGTTGCAAGGAGCATTGCGCACGGGGAGCTGTTTTTT	CSVARSIAHGELFF
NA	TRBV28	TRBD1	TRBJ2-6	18	TGTGCCAGCAGGGCCCGGGACAGGATACTCTCTGGGGCCAACGTCCTGACTTTC	CASRARDRILSGANVLTF
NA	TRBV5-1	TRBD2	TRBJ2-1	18	TGCGCCAGCAGCTTGGTCGGTCGACTAGCAAATTTCTACAATGAGCAGTTCTTC	CASSLVGRLANFYNEQFF
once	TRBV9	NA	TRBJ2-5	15	TGTGCCAGCAGCGTAGACTTCGGCGGCCAAGAGACCCAGTACTTC	CASSVDFGGQETQYF
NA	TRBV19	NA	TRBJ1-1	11	TGTGCCAGTACTCACCGGATTGAAGCTTTCTTT	CASTHRIEAFF
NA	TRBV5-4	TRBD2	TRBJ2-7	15	TGTGCCAGCAGCACATGGACTAGCGGGACGCACGAGCAGTACTTC	CASSTWTSGTHEQYF
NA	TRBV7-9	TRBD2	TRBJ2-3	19	TGTGCCAGCAGCCCGAGATACCCCGGGACTAGCGGAACCACAGTTACGCAGTATTTT	CASSPRYPGTSGTTVTQYF
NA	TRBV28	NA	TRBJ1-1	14	TGTGCCAGCAGTTTCCCCCCGGTGAACACTGAAGCTTTCTTT	CASSFPPVNTEAFF
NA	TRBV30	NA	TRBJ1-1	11	TGTGCCGGATCCTTGAACACTGAAGCTTTCTTT	CAGSLNTEAFF
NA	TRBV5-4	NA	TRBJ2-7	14	TGTGCCAGCGCCAGCCCAGCGGACTCCTACGAGCAGTACTTC	CASASPADSYEQYF